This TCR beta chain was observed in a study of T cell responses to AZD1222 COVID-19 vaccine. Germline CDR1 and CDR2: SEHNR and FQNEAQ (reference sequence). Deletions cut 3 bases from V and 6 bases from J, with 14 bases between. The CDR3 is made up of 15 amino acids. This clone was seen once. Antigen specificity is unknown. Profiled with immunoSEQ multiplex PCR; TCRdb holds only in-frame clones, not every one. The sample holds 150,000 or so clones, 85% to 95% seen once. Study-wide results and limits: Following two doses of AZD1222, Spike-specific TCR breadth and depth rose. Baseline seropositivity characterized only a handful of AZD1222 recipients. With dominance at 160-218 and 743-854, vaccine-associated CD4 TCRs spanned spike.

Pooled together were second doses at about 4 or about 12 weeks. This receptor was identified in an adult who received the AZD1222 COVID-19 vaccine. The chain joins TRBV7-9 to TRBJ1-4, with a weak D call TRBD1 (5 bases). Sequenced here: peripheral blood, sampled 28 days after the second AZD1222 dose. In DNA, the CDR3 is TGTGCCAGCAGCTTTTTTTTGGGGCCGGATGAAAAACTGTTTTTT. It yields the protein CASSFFLGPDEKLFF.